Below, 13 T cell receptor beta chains from the same sample are listed, as sequenced in a study of blood T cells in healthy people across ages. A second PCR, run for about 6 to 11 cycles, used a sample-barcoded 5' primer plus a J-beta primer mix. MiXCR, applied by TCRdb to the 5' RACE reads, yields one record per CDR3 protein. The table lists around 520,000 distinct CDR3 sequences, about 25% of them singletons, with approximately 3.3% in the top ten. These data were likewise used in another study, on T cells of mothers and their children.

Sequenced: blood. The receptor source for this set is a boy between 2 and 15 years old in good health.

The rearrangement joins TRBV6-4 to TRBJ1-5, with a weak D call TRBD1 (5 bases). From germline, CDR1 is MRHNA and CDR2 SNTAGT. The CDR3 consists of 15 residues. Trimming cost V 4 bases and J 0 bases, with 10 bases left between them. The CDR3 DNA follows: TGTGCCAGCAGTGGGGCGGGGGATAGCAATCAGCCCCAGCATTTT. Amino acids: CASSGAGDSNQPQHF.

This clonotype was counted between two and nine times. The chain has TRBV29-1 and TRBJ2-5; D may be TRBD1 (8 bases). The J call could be wrong; TRBJ2-1 is a better fit for the DNA end. Germline loops: CDR1 SQVTM, CDR2 ANQGSEA. The CDR3 covers 12 residues. The CDR3 is CSAGQGGNEQFF. The CDR3 DNA reads as TGCAGCGCCGGACAGGGAGGGAATGAGCAGTTCTTC.

This chain connects TRBV12-3 or TRBV12-4 to TRBJ2-6; the D call may be TRBD1 or TRBD2 (5 bases each). V was clipped by 5 bases and J by 0 bases, with 17 bases between them. The CDR3 sequence is 18 residues long. The CDR3 protein is CASSPGPGRRSGANVLTF. The CDR3 DNA reads TGTGCCAGCAGTCCCGGTCCGGGACGGCGCTCTGGGGCCAACGTCCTGACTTTC.

The sample holds a few counts of this clonotype. The chain joins TRBV11-2 to TRBJ1-6; a weak D match, TRBD1 (5 bases). Deletions cut 2 bases from V and 7 bases from J, with 9 bases between. Per the germline V gene, CDR1 is SGHAT and CDR2 is FQNNGV. The CDR3 totals 14 residues. The CDR3 sequence is CASSLYRRNSPLHF. DNA of the CDR3: TGTGCCAGCAGCTTATACAGGAGGAATTCACCCCTCCACTTT.

The CDR3 spells CASSLALVEFAEAFF. The CDR3 coding sequence is TGTGCCAGCAGTTTAGCGCTTGTGGAGTTTGCTGAAGCTTTCTTT. The genes are TRBV12-3 or TRBV12-4 and TRBJ1-1; D gene unclear. CDR3 length: 15 amino acids. V gave up 0 bases and J gave up 6 bases, with 14 bases separating them.

The chain employs TRBV9 and TRBJ2-2; 7 positions agree with TRBD2. Per the germline V gene, CDR1 is SGDLS and CDR2 is YYNGEE. The CDR3 covers 15 residues. With 0 bases clipped from V and 5 bases from J, the junction kept 4 bases outside the gene matches. The CDR3 spells CASSVEGRETGELFF. Written as DNA, the CDR3 is TGTGCCAGCAGCGTAGAAGGGAGGGAAACCGGGGAGCTGTTTTTT. The full variable domain, its missing parts supplied by reference TRBV9 and TRBJ2-2, is DSGVTQTPKHLITATGQRVTLRCSPRSGDLSVYWYQQSLDQGLQFLIQYYNGEERAKGNILERFSAQQFPDLHSELNLSSLELGDSALYFCASSVEGRETGELFFGEGSRLTVL.

This rearrangement joins TRBV24-1 to TRBJ2-7; no reliable D call. This CDR3 region has 13 residues. V lost 3 bases and J lost 6, with 11 bases in between. The germline CDR1 and CDR2 sequences are KGHDR and SFDVKD. The chain's CDR3 is CATSDGPLGEQYF. The CDR3 coding sequence is TGTGCCACCAGTGATGGCCCCCTGGGCGAGCAGTACTTC.

The V and J genes are TRBV13 and TRBJ2-3; D could derive from TRBD1 or TRBD2 (5 bases each). Germline lookup yields CDR1 PRHDT and CDR2 FYEKMQ (reference sequence). There are 14 residues in the CDR3. Trimming took off 4 bases at V and 6 bases at J, with 14 bases between the two ends. The CDR3 bases are TGTGCCAGCAGCTCAAGGACCTGGGGGGATACGCAGTATTTT. This sequence encodes CASSSRTWGDTQYF. The full variable domain, rest sourced from reference TRBV13 and TRBJ2-3, is AAGVIQSPRHLIKEKRETATLKCYPIPRHDTVYWYQQGPGQDPQFLISFYEKMQSDKGSIPDRFSAQQFSDYHSELNMSSLELGDSALYFCASSSRTWGDTQYFGPGTRLTVL.

The V call is TRBV9, the J call TRBJ1-4; maybe TRBD1 (6 bases). The CDR3 loop spans 15 amino acids. Deletions cut 3 bases from V and 4 bases from J, with 13 bases between. Germline V gene data show CDR1 as SGDLS and CDR2 as YYNGEE. CDR3 protein: CASSASGAGNEKLFF. DNA for the CDR3: TGTGCCAGCAGCGCCTCAGGGGCCGGTAATGAAAAACTGTTTTTT.

This clonotype appeared a few times. The J gene is TRBJ2-7, the V gene TRBV7-8; D unclear. The V gene lost 0 bases and the J gene lost 5 bases, with 17 bases spanning the gap. CDR1 and CDR2 from the germline V gene are SGHVS and FQNEAQ. This CDR3 has 16 residues. CDR3 nucleotides: TGTGCCAGCAGCTTAGCCCAGTACAAGGGCGTACACGAGCAGTACTTC. Translated, it gives CASSLAQYKGVHEQYF.

This clonotype has more than one count but fewer than ten. CDR3 residues: CASSPLAGSNTGELFF. CDR3 coding DNA: TGTGCCAGCAGCCCGTTAGCGGGGTCGAACACCGGGGAGCTGTTTTTT. The chain carries TRBV7-3 and TRBJ2-2; 8 positions agree with TRBD2. The CDR3 covers 16 residues. The V and J ends lost 5 bases and 0 bases, in that order; junction bases with no gene match: 5. CDR1 and CDR2 (germline): SGHTA, FQGTGA.

This rearrangement joins TRBV20-1 to TRBJ2-5; D unresolved. CDR1 is DFQATT and CDR2 is SNEGSKA in the germline V gene (reference sequence). The ends were cut back, 5 bases at V and 2 bases at J, with 15 bases in the middle. The CDR3 runs 14 residues. The CDR3 loop is CSAPLNPGQETQYF. Written as DNA, the CDR3 is TGCAGTGCTCCCCTCAATCCGGGTCAAGAGACCCAGTACTTC.

This clonotype was seen only a few times. This sequence joins TRBV5-1 and TRBJ1-1; 7 bases line up with TRBD1. Germline values: CDR1 SGHRS, CDR2 YFSETQ. This CDR3 has 14 residues. The V and J ends lost 5 bases and 0 bases, in that order; junction bases with no gene match: 4. Written as DNA, the CDR3 is TGCGCCAGCAGAGAGACAGGGTTGAACACTGAAGCTTTCTTT. Its protein is CASRETGLNTEAFF.